This TCR beta chain is drawn from a study of cytomegalovirus exposure and HLA in healthy donors. Findings of the study overall: There were a few CMV-associated chains whose specificity for CMV antigens was confirmed in vitro.

Germline V gene sequence: CDR1 LGHNA, CDR2 YSLEER. The CDR3 is 17 amino acids. After removal of 2 bases from V and 5 bases from J, the junction contained 12 bases not matched to a gene. Concerning this clone: Its antigen is unknown.

Method: immunoSEQ multiplex PCR; TCRdb's copy keeps in-frame clones and lacks some. The data show roughly 82,000 clones, roughly 93% seen once. This TCR came from a man aged 18 to 29 in good health and CMV-seronegative. The chain is built from TRBV4-3 and TRBJ2-5, with TRBD2 identical over 9 bases. Sequencing was performed on PBMCs. This CDR3 is CASSQSFQVAGEETQYF. The CDR3 bases are TGCGCCAGCAGCCAAAGCTTTCAGGTAGCGGGAGAGGAGACCCAGTACTTC.